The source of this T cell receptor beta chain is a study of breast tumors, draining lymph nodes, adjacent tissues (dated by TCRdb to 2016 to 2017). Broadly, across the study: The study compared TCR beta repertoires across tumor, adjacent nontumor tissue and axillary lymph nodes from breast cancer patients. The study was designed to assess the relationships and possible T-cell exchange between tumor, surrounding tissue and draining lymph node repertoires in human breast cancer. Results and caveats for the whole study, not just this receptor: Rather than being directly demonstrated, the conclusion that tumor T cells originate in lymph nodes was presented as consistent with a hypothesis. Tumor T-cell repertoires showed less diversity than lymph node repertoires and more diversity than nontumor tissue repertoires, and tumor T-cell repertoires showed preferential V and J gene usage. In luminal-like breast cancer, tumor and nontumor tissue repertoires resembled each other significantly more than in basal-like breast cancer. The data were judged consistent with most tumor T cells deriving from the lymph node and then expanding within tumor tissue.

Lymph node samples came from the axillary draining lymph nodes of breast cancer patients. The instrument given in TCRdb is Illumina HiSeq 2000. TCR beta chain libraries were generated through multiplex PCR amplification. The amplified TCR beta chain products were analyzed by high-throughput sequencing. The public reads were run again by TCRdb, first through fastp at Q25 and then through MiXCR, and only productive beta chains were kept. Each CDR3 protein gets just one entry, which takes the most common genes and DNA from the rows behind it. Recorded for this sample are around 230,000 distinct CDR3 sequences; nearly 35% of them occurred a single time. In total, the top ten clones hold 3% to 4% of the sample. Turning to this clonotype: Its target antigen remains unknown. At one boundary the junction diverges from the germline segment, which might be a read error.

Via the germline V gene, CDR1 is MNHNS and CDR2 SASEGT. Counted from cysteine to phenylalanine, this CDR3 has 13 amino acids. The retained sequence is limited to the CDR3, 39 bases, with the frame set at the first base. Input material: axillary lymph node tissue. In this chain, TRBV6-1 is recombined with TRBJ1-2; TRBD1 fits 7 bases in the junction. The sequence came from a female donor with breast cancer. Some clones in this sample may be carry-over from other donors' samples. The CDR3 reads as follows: CASGTGTEPRYAF. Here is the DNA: TGTGCCAGCGGAACCGGGACAGAGCCGCGCTACGCCTTC.